One and the same sample provided the 9 T cell receptor beta chains below, sequenced in a study of STAT3 mutations in large granular lymphocyte leukemia. Study-wide points: In T-cell large granular lymphocyte leukemia, about half of patients showed multiple immunodominant subclonotypes.

Their antigens are not known. The repertoire was sequenced with immunoSEQ multiplex PCR; TCRdb's copy has only in-frame clones and lacks some. The data show just over 15,000 clones, over 90% seen once. The sequencing sample was made of peripheral blood mononuclear cells. The source is a woman between 45 and 60 years old with T-cell large granular lymphocyte leukemia. Some clones in this sample may be carry-over from other donors' samples.

The count of this clone is one. This sequence joins TRBV7-8 and TRBJ2-6, with TRBD1 matching 8 bases. CDR1 is SGHVS and CDR2 is FQNEAQ in the germline V gene. Trimming at V came to 3 bases and at J to 0 bases, leaving 7 bases not matched to a gene. The CDR3 contains 18 residues. CDR3 residues: CASSFLRTGRSGANVLTF. The CDR3 region has the DNA TGTGCCAGCAGCTTTCTTAGGACAGGGCGCTCTGGGGCCAACGTCCTGACTTTC. Complete variable domain (other parts from reference TRBV7-8 and TRBJ2-6): GAGVSQSPRYKVAKRGQDVALRCDPISGHVSLFWYQQALGQGPEFLTYFQNEAQLDKSGLPSDRFFAERPEGSVSTLKIQRTQQEDSAVYLCASSFLRTGRSGANVLTFGAGSRLTVL.

For the CDR3, the DNA is TGTGCCAGCAGCGGATCTAGCGGGAGTTACACCGGGGAGCTGTTTTTT. Its protein is CASSGSSGSYTGELFF. This chain uses TRBV9 with TRBJ2-2, with TRBD2 matching over 10 bases. The CDR3 has 16 amino acids. Germline V gene data show CDR1 as SGDLS and CDR2 as YYNGEE. The V segment lost 3 bases and the J segment 3 bases; nucleotides outside the gene matches: 5.

The gene calls are TRBV9 and TRBJ2-3; weak D call: TRBD2 (6 bases). Per the germline V gene, CDR1 is SGDLS and CDR2 is YYNGEE. Trimming cost V 0 bases and J 3 bases, with 11 bases left between them. CDR3 length: 15 amino acids. Here the CDR3 reads CASSVESAGTDTQYF. The CDR3 coding sequence is TGTGCCAGCAGCGTAGAGTCGGCGGGGACAGATACGCAGTATTTT.

The chain links TRBV5-1 to TRBJ1-4, with D maybe TRBD1 (5 bases). Germline V gene data show CDR1 as SGHRS and CDR2 as YFSETQ. With 3 bases removed from V and 5 bases from J, the gap between germline ends came to 14 bases. The CDR3 runs 15 residues. The CDR3, as DNA: TGCGCCAGCAGCTCGGCGGGACCGATAAATGAAAAACTGTTTTTT. This translates into CASSSAGPINEKLFF.

This chain uses TRBV6-6 with TRBJ2-1; TRBD2 aligns across 13 bases. This CDR3 region has 15 residues. The germline gives CDR1 MNHNY, CDR2 SVGAGI (reference sequence). V lost 5 bases and J lost 6; bases outside the gene matches: 4. CDR3: CASSTTSGRVNEQFF. CDR3 sequence (DNA): TGTGCCAGCAGTACAACTAGCGGGAGGGTCAATGAGCAGTTCTTC.

The DNA of the CDR3 is TGCGCCAGCAGCTTGTCGGGTTCCTACAATGAGCAGTTCTTC. As protein: CASSLSGSYNEQFF. The chain couples TRBV5-1 to TRBJ2-1; D is ambiguous. Germline lookup yields CDR1 SGHRS and CDR2 YFSETQ. This CDR3 has 14 amino acids. Deletions cut 1 base from V and 1 base from J, with 6 bases between.

J is TRBJ2-5 and V is TRBV18; no clear D gene. The CDR3 totals 12 residues. Deletions cut 3 bases from V and 2 bases from J, with 4 bases between. The germline V gene encodes CDR1 KGHSH and CDR2 LQKENI. The CDR3 sequence is CASSPRQETQYF. The CDR3 DNA reads as TGTGCCAGCTCACCCCGGCAAGAGACCCAGTACTTC.

The chain is built from TRBV28 and TRBJ2-1; D possibly matches TRBD1 or TRBD2 (5 bases each). This CDR3 has 16 amino acids. Germline assignment: CDR1 MDHEN and CDR2 SYDVKM. Trimming shortened V by 7 bases and J by 0 bases, and 16 bases separated the two germline ends. The chain's CDR3 is CASNIGGAPSYNEQFF. For the CDR3, the DNA is TGTGCCAGCAACATTGGGGGAGCTCCCTCCTACAATGAGCAGTTCTTC.

This clone was found once. J is TRBJ1-4 and V is TRBV6-6, with D possibly matching TRBD1 (5 bases). This CDR3 region has 14 residues. CDR1 and CDR2 from the germline V gene are MNHNY and SVGAGI (reference sequence). With 2 bases removed from V and 8 bases from J, the gap between germline ends came to 12 bases. The CDR3 is CASSYARGAEKLFF. The CDR3 nucleotides are TGTGCCAGCAGTTACGCCCGCGGGGCAGAAAAACTGTTTTTT.